This TCR beta chain was captured by sequencing in a study of blood T cell repertoires in COVID-19. The germline gives CDR1 GTSNPN, CDR2 SVGIG (reference sequence). Trimming pared 1 base from V and 6 bases from J, leaving 12 bases between. This CDR3 comprises 13 residues. Here immunoSEQ multiplex PCR was the method, and the copy in TCRdb shows in-frame clones only, minus some. The sample shows approximately 210,000 clones, more than 65% of them seen only once. The sequenced sample consisted of peripheral blood. The sequence derives from a woman older than 75 with acute or convalescent COVID-19. The V and J genes are TRBV30 and TRBJ1-2; perhaps TRBD1 as D (6 bases). CDR3 region: CAWSESGDHGYTF. The CDR3 DNA is TGTGCCTGGAGTGAGTCAGGGGATCATGGCTACACCTTC.